This entry describes one TCR beta chain. The CDR3 runs to 18 residues. Germline assignment: CDR1 SNHLY and CDR2 FYNNEI. After removal of 8 bases from V and 3 bases from J, the junction contained 14 bases not matched to a gene. This specimen comes from a study of shared clonotypes between healthy human individuals. The study ran the assay at deep level. Produced via immunoSEQ multiplex PCR; TCRdb's table is partial and in-frame only. The data show about 700,000 clones, over 65% seen once. The source is a woman aged 25 to 39 in good health. Input material: memory CD4+ T cells sorted from blood. Described subset: CD45RA-negative fraction. The V gene is TRBV2, the J gene TRBJ1-4; TRBD1 matches at 11 bases. The CDR3 reads CASRSPGTGGLANEKLFF. Here the CDR3 DNA reads TGTGCCAGCCGAAGCCCGGGGACAGGGGGGTTGGCTAATGAAAAACTGTTTTTT.